This entry lists 28 T cell receptor beta chains sequenced from one sample in a study of identical twins. TCRdb independently ran MiXCR on the 5' RACE reads; one entry per CDR3 protein. The sample holds approximately 490,000 distinct CDR3 sequences, approximately 20% seen once. In addition, the sample was reused for a study of yellow fever vaccine responses in identical twins.

The sample consisted of CD4+ T cells sorted from blood. Receptors originate from a woman younger than 30 in good health.

Many counts were recorded for this clonotype. The chain couples TRBV28 to TRBJ2-3; D not resolved. Trimming pared 2 bases from V and 1 base from J, leaving 7 bases between. The CDR3 is 14 amino acids. Germline-derived CDR1 and CDR2 are MDHEN and SYDVKM. The CDR3 nucleotides read TGTGCCAGCAGTTTACCTAAACGCACAGATACGCAGTATTTT. The encoded protein is CASSLPKRTDTQYF. Full variable domain (rest looked up from reference TRBV28 and TRBJ2-3): DVKVTQSSRYLVKRTGEKVFLECVQDMDHENMFWYRQDPGLGLRLIYFSYDVKMKEKGDIPEGYSVSREKKERFSLILESASTNQTSMYLCASSLPKRTDTQYFGPGTRLTVL.

This clonotype showed up just a few times. The rearrangement uses TRBV5-1 and TRBJ2-5, with D perhaps matching TRBD2 (6 bases). The V gene's germline CDR1 is SGHRS and CDR2 YFSETQ. Trimming took off 1 base at V and 0 bases at J, with 10 bases between the two ends. The CDR3 loop spans 15 amino acids. The chain's CDR3 is CASSLQEGHQETQYF. The DNA of the CDR3 is TGCGCCAGCAGCTTGCAGGAGGGGCACCAAGAGACCCAGTACTTC.

This chain uses TRBV7-6 with TRBJ2-5; D call uncertain. The CDR3 runs to 15 residues. Germline lookup yields CDR1 SGHVS and CDR2 FNYEAQ. The germline V and J ends were trimmed by 7 bases and 2 bases, with 17 bases remaining between them. CDR3 in amino acids: CASTPVDGRQETQYF. In nucleotides, the CDR3 is TGTGCCAGCACACCAGTAGACGGCAGACAAGAGACCCAGTACTTC.

This clonotype was counted between two and nine times. The chain recombines TRBV11-1 with TRBJ1-6; a weak D match, TRBD1 (5 bases). The CDR3 runs 15 residues. Germline V gives CDR1 SGHAT, CDR2 FQDESV (reference sequence). With 1 base removed from V and 2 bases from J, the gap between germline ends came to 6 bases. The CDR3 bases are TGTGCCAGCAGCTTAGGGACAACCTATAATTCACCCCTCCACTTT. As protein: CASSLGTTYNSPLHF.

The chain joins TRBV7-2 to TRBJ2-3, with D maybe TRBD2 (5 bases). The germline V and J ends were trimmed by 7 bases and 6 bases, with 14 bases remaining between them. The CDR3 is made up of 13 amino acids. Germline V gene sequence: CDR1 SGHTA, CDR2 FQGNSA. CDR3 amino acids: CASNWEPLDTQYF. DNA for the CDR3: TGTGCCAGCAATTGGGAGCCCCTCGATACGCAGTATTTT.

This clonotype was counted only a few times. In nucleotides, the CDR3 is TGTGCCATCAGCGCCCTGGGTACCGGGGAGCTGTTTTTT. This gives the protein CAISALGTGELFF. This sequence joins TRBV10-3 and TRBJ2-2; no firm D call. Per germline, CDR1 ENHRY and CDR2 SYGVKD. Trimming left V 6 bases short and J 5 bases short, with 10 bases between. This CDR3 contains 13 residues.

This clonotype was recorded a few times. J is TRBJ2-5 and V is TRBV5-1; 9 bases line up with TRBD1. The CDR3 is 16 amino acids. CDR1 is SGHRS and CDR2 is YFSETQ in the germline V gene. With V trimmed by 0 bases and J by 3 bases, 6 bases remained unmatched. CDR3 sequence (DNA): TGCGCCAGCAGCTTGGGAGTCCGGGACAGGGAAGAGACCCAGTACTTC. As protein: CASSLGVRDREETQYF.

This sequence joins TRBV7-2 and TRBJ2-3, with a tentative D call TRBD1 (6 bases). V was cut by 7 bases and J by 5 bases, with 19 bases left in between. The germline V gene has CDR1 SGHTA and CDR2 FQGNSA. The CDR3 contains 15 residues. The CDR3 spells CASNKGGQGRDTQYF. As DNA, the CDR3 is TGTGCCAGCAACAAAGGGGGTCAGGGGCGAGATACGCAGTATTTT.

This clonotype was recorded a few times. This chain links TRBV10-3 with TRBJ2-7, with 7 bases lining up with TRBD2. The CDR3 loop spans 15 amino acids. The J segment lost 2 bases and the V segment lost 7 bases, leaving 11 bases of the junction unmatched. Germline V gene data show CDR1 as ENHRY and CDR2 as SYGVKD. Here the CDR3 DNA reads TGTGCCATCACCCTAGGGGAGGGGTTAACCTACGAGCAGTACTTC. Residues: CAITLGEGLTYEQYF.

The chain joins TRBV5-1 to TRBJ2-5; D is perhaps TRBD1 (6 bases). This CDR3 is built from 17 residues. V was shortened by 5 bases and J by 5 bases, with 25 bases between the two germline ends. Germline-derived CDR1 and CDR2 are SGHRS and YFSETQ. The CDR3 is CASRAGTGWGSMETQYF. The CDR3, as DNA: TGCGCCAGCAGGGCCGGAACAGGGTGGGGGTCTATGGAGACCCAGTACTTC.

This clonotype has a handful of counts. The V call is TRBV20-1, the J call TRBJ2-3, with D perhaps TRBD1 (5 bases). V gave up 4 bases and J gave up 0 bases, with 17 bases separating them. The CDR3 covers 16 residues. Germline CDR1 DFQATT, CDR2 SNEGSKA (reference sequence). As DNA, the CDR3 is TGCAGTGCTACCTATCAGGGCGCCTATAGCACAGATACGCAGTATTTT. Protein sequence: CSATYQGAYSTDTQYF.

This clonotype was counted between two and nine times. This chain links TRBV4-1 with TRBJ2-7; a weak D match, TRBD1 (6 bases). The V gene's germline CDR1 is MGHRA and CDR2 YSYEKL. The CDR3 sequence is 17 residues long. Trimming pared 0 bases from V and 4 bases from J, leaving 19 bases between. The CDR3 region is CASSQEWVGGQSYEQYF. For the CDR3, the DNA is TGCGCCAGCAGCCAAGAATGGGTAGGCGGACAGAGTTACGAGCAGTACTTC.

This sequence joins TRBV5-1 and TRBJ2-5, with TRBD1 matching 7 bases. Trimming took 4 bases from V and 2 from J; bases not matched to a gene: 5. Per the germline V gene, CDR1 is SGHRS and CDR2 is YFSETQ. This CDR3 is 14 amino acids long. The CDR3 nucleotides are TGCGCCAGCAGCCAGGGACAGCAGCAAGAGACCCAGTACTTC. As protein: CASSQGQQQETQYF.

The chain couples TRBV5-1 to TRBJ2-1; 7 bases are a match to TRBD1. V shed 1 base and J 6 bases; nucleotides not matched to a gene: 4. The CDR3 is 14 amino acids. Germline V gene lookup returns CDR1 SGHRS and CDR2 YFSETQ. CDR3 in amino acids: CASSLTDRRNEQFF. DNA for the CDR3: TGCGCCAGCAGCTTGACGGACAGGCGCAATGAGCAGTTCTTC.

This clonotype was detected a few times. The chain uses TRBV10-2 and TRBJ1-2, with TRBD1 matching 8 bases. V lost 3 bases and J lost 7; bases outside the gene matches: 13. This CDR3 has 16 amino acids. The V gene's germline CDR1 is WSHSY and CDR2 SAAADI. DNA of the CDR3: TGCGCCAGCAGTGATAGACAGGGGTCTTTCGTTGCTGGCTACACCTTC. This translates into CASSDRQGSFVAGYTF.

This clonotype was recorded a few times. The rearrangement joins TRBV28 to TRBJ2-1; TRBD2 matches at 8 bases. Germline loops: CDR1 MDHEN, CDR2 SYDVKM. The trim removed 6 bases at V and 7 bases at J, leaving 11 bases unmatched. The CDR3 runs 15 residues. The CDR3 spells CASSPMAAGVNEQFF. DNA for the CDR3: TGTGCCAGCAGCCCTATGGCAGCGGGAGTAAATGAGCAGTTCTTC.

This clonotype was observed a handful of times. This rearrangement joins TRBV4-1 to TRBJ2-1; no clear D gene. Germline CDR1 reads MGHRA; CDR2 reads YSYEKL. The CDR3 consists of 14 residues. V lost 1 base to trimming and J lost 6 bases, with 10 bases between them. The CDR3: CASSQGRFANEQFF. The CDR3 DNA is TGCGCCAGCAGCCAAGGCCGGTTTGCCAATGAGCAGTTCTTC.

This clonotype has more than one count but fewer than ten. V is TRBV10-2 and J is TRBJ1-2, with D possibly matching TRBD1 (5 bases). V dropped 2 bases and J dropped 3 bases, with 10 bases sitting between them. CDR1 and CDR2 (germline): WSHSY, SAAADI. This CDR3 is 14 amino acids long. The CDR3 nucleotides read TGCGCCAGCAGTGAGCGGGGACTTTACTATGGCTACACCTTC. Translation: CASSERGLYYGYTF.

This clonotype has a handful of counts. This chain joins TRBV28 and TRBJ2-1, with 11 bases that match TRBD1. CDR1 is MDHEN, CDR2 SYDVKM, per germline. This CDR3 has 15 amino acids. With 6 bases clipped from V and 8 bases from J, the junction kept 9 bases outside the gene matches. The CDR3 DNA reads as TGTGCCAGCAGCCTGGACAGGGGGCGAATGGATGAGCAGTTCTTC. This gives the protein CASSLDRGRMDEQFF.

This clonotype was detected only a few times. A much larger clonotype is one base distant, so this may be a read error. The chain is built from TRBV12-3 or TRBV12-4 and TRBJ1-5; D remains unclear. This CDR3 spans 13 amino acids. The germline V and J ends were trimmed by 1 base and 3 bases, with 4 bases remaining between them. The CDR3 spells CASSLGANQPQHF. CDR3 bases: TGTGCCAGCAGTTTAGGGGCCAATCAGCCCCAGCATTTT.

The chain links TRBV20-1 to TRBJ2-7; possible D gene TRBD2, 6 bases. This CDR3 has 13 amino acids. V lost 0 bases and J 4 bases, leaving 10 bases between the germline ends. Germline-derived CDR1 and CDR2 are DFQATT and SNEGSKA (reference sequence). This CDR3 is CSAREASEYEQYV. In DNA form, the CDR3 reads TGCAGTGCTAGAGAGGCTAGCGAGTACGAGCAGTACGTC.

V is TRBV14 and J is TRBJ2-4, with 7 bases lining up with TRBD2. The trim removed 4 bases at V and 0 bases at J, leaving 3 bases unmatched. From germline, CDR1 is SGHDN and CDR2 FVKESK. The CDR3 sequence is 15 residues long. The CDR3 loop reads CASSRGGIAKNIQYF. The CDR3 DNA reads as TGTGCCAGCAGCCGGGGGGGGATAGCCAAAAACATTCAGTACTTC.

V and J are TRBV20-1 and TRBJ2-2; the D is unclear. Trimming cost V 6 bases and J 2 bases, with 7 bases left between them. CDR3 size: 12 residues. Germline CDR1 reads DFQATT; CDR2 reads SNEGSKA (reference sequence). The CDR3 spells CSAWANTGELFF. DNA for the CDR3: TGCAGTGCGTGGGCTAACACCGGGGAGCTGTTTTTT.

This clonotype was counted many times. At one end the junction does not follow the germline gene, possibly because of a read error. This chain links TRBV10-1 with TRBJ2-2; D may correspond to TRBD1 or TRBD2 (7 bases each). The CDR3 runs 12 residues. Per the germline V gene, CDR1 is WNHNN and CDR2 is SYGVQD (reference sequence). The CDR3 nucleotides read TGCGCAAGCAGGGGGGGGACCGGGGAGCTGTTTTTT. Its protein product is CASRGGTGELFF.

The J gene is TRBJ2-5, the V gene TRBV2; 9 nucleotides agree with TRBD2. With 6 bases clipped from V and 4 bases from J, the junction kept 6 bases outside the gene matches. This CDR3 has 14 amino acids. Germline-derived CDR1 and CDR2 are SNHLY and FYNNEI. The CDR3 DNA reads as TGTGCCAGCAGGGGACTAGCTTTCGGAGAGACCCAGTACTTC. Its translation is CASRGLAFGETQYF.

The chain links TRBV5-1 to TRBJ2-3, with D perhaps matching TRBD1 (5 bases). The V end was cut by 0 bases, the J end by 0 bases, with 17 bases between. This CDR3 is built from 18 residues. Germline CDR1 is SGHRS and CDR2 is YFSETQ. The CDR3 region has the DNA TGCGCCAGCAGCTTGGCGAAAAAACAGGCCCTGAGCACAGATACGCAGTATTTT. Amino acids: CASSLAKKQALSTDTQYF.

The V and J genes are TRBV5-1 and TRBJ1-6; D is unresolved. The CDR3 contains 13 residues. Germline V gene lookup returns CDR1 SGHRS and CDR2 YFSETQ. Trimming took 4 bases from V and 8 from J, leaving 10 bases between them. The DNA of the CDR3 is TGCGCCAGCAGCAAACCCCCTGATTCACCCCTCCACTTT. Translated: CASSKPPDSPLHF.

This clonotype was seen a few times. This rearrangement joins TRBV21-1 to TRBJ2-3; the D call of TRBD2 is as the table states it, not checked on the DNA. TRBV21-1 is an annotated pseudogene. The CDR3 has 16 amino acids. The CDR3 reads CASSKVTSGSGDTQYF. CDR3 sequence (DNA): TGTGCCAGCAGCAAAGTTACTAGCGGGAGCGGAGATACGCAGTATTTT.